This T cell receptor beta chain is from a study of beta chain features in type 1 diabetes. From germline, CDR1 is SGHTA and CDR2 FQGNSA. The length of the CDR3 is 15 residues. Trimming took 5 bases from V and 3 from J; bases not matched to a gene: 7. Expressed TCRB transcripts were sequenced because the entire RNA isolate underwent reverse transcription. Here immunoSEQ multiplex PCR was the method, and the copy in TCRdb shows in-frame clones only, minus some. This sample has under 800,000 clones, with 15% found just once. The V and J genes are TRBV7-2 and TRBJ2-3, with 8 bases identical to TRBD1. The source material was naive CD4+ T cells from blood. This clonotype originated in a man between 18 and 29 years old in good health. CDR3 region: CASSPYRGTTDTQYF. CDR3 bases: TGTGCCAGCAGCCCATACAGGGGGACTACAGATACGCAGTATTTT.